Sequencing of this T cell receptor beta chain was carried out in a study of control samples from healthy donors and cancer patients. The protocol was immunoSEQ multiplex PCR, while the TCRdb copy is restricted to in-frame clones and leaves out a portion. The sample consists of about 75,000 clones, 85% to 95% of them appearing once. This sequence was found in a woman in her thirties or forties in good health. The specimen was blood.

The CDR3 DNA is TGTGCCATCTCGGATAAAATGGGTGGGCTTTCGAACAGCGAACGCACAGATACGCAGTATTTT. Its protein is CAISDKMGGLSNSERTDTQYF. This rearrangement joins TRBV10-3 to TRBJ2-3, with D uncertain. Trimming took off 8 bases at V and 1 base at J, with 34 bases between the two ends. The CDR3 spans 21 residues. CDR1 and CDR2 (germline): ENHRY, SYGVKD.